Below are 12 T cell receptor beta chains sequenced from a single sample in a study of blood T cell repertoires in COVID-19. The protocol was immunoSEQ multiplex PCR, while the TCRdb copy is restricted to in-frame clones and leaves out a portion. The sample consists of 300,000 to 400,000 clones, about 90% of them appearing once. The material sequenced was PBMCs or T cells enriched from blood (not recorded which). The source of these receptors is a woman in her 30s who had recovered from COVID-19.

The chain joins TRBV5-1 to TRBJ2-4, with TRBD2 matching over 11 bases. The CDR3 is made up of 17 amino acids. CDR1 and CDR2 (germline): SGHRS, YFSETQ. J was trimmed by 3 bases and V by 2 bases; bases with no gene match: 7. CDR3 coding DNA: TGCGCCAGCAGCTTAAATAGCGGGGGGGCCGGCAAAAACATTCAGTACTTC. Protein product: CASSLNSGGAGKNIQYF.

The chain couples TRBV29-1 to TRBJ1-2; 10 bases are a match to TRBD1. The CDR3 is 13 amino acids. Germline loops: CDR1 SQVTM, CDR2 ANQGSEA. The V gene end was trimmed by 5 bases and the J gene end by 3 bases; junction bases not matched to a gene: 3. The CDR3 reads CSVSGQGHYGYTF. In DNA, the CDR3 is TGCAGCGTTTCGGGACAGGGGCACTATGGCTACACCTTC.

For this clone: The sample carries other DNA sequences with the same CDR3. This rearrangement joins TRBV18 to TRBJ1-2; 9 bases fit TRBD1. The J segment lost 6 bases and the V segment lost 3 bases, leaving 5 bases of the junction unmatched. The length of the CDR3 is 14 residues. Germline CDR1 KGHSH, CDR2 LQKENI. This chain's CDR3 is CASSPLDRGNGYTF. The CDR3 DNA reads as TGTGCCAGCTCACCGTTGGACAGGGGAAATGGCTACACCTTC.

About this clone itself: A junction end diverges from the germline sequence, so it may reflect a read error. V usage is TRBV10-3 and J usage is TRBJ1-6; 8 nucleotides match TRBD1. CDR1 is ENHRY and CDR2 is SYGVKD in the germline V gene. The CDR3 length is 15 residues. In DNA form, the CDR3 reads TGTGCCATTAAGGACAGGGCCTCCGATAATTCACCCCTCCACTTT. It translates to CAIKDRASDNSPLHF.

This clone was detected only once. J is TRBJ2-5 and V is TRBV18, with D perhaps matching TRBD2 (5 bases). CDR3 length equals 15 residues. Trimming left V 3 bases short and J 2 bases short, with 13 bases between. The germline gives CDR1 KGHSH, CDR2 LQKENI. The CDR3, as DNA: TGTGCCAGCTCACCGCGGACGGGAACGCAAGAGACCCAGTACTTC. Translating it yields CASSPRTGTQETQYF.

The genes are TRBV10-2 and TRBJ2-1; TRBD2 matches 7 bases. CDR1 and CDR2 (germline): WSHSY, SAAADI. Trimming at V came to 0 bases and at J to 12 bases, leaving 2 bases not matched to a gene. The CDR3 loop spans 12 amino acids. For the CDR3, the DNA is TGCGCCAGCAGTGAGTCTACGGGAGGGCAGTTCTTC. Amino acid sequence: CASSESTGGQFF.

The rearrangement uses TRBV27 and TRBJ1-6; D possibly corresponds to TRBD1 (5 bases). The CDR3 has 17 residues. Germline V CDR1 and CDR2: MNHEY, SMNVEV (reference sequence). Trimming shortened V by 0 bases and J by 6 bases, and 15 bases separated the two germline ends. CDR3 loop: CASSLSPPRGVNSPLHF. The CDR3 DNA follows: TGTGCCAGCAGTTTATCACCCCCTCGGGGGGTTAATTCACCCCTCCACTTT.

V usage is TRBV27 and J usage is TRBJ1-6; 7 nucleotides agree with TRBD1. V gave up 7 bases and J gave up 7 bases; unmatched junction bases: 7. Germline V gene sequence: CDR1 MNHEY, CDR2 SMNVEV (reference sequence). The CDR3 is made up of 14 amino acids. CDR3 sequence (DNA): TGTGCCAGCACCCGGGACAGTCAAAATTCACCCCTCCACTTT. Translated, it gives CASTRDSQNSPLHF.

The chain carries TRBV6-2 or TRBV6-3 and TRBJ2-7, with D perhaps matching TRBD1 (6 bases). There are 16 residues in the CDR3. The germline V gene encodes CDR1 MNHEY and CDR2 SVGEGT. V lost 4 bases and J lost 5, with 21 bases in between. This CDR3 reads CASSSPGSLGAHEQYF. The CDR3 DNA reads as TGTGCCAGCAGTTCCCCGGGGTCCCTGGGGGCCCACGAGCAGTACTTC.

The chain employs TRBV19 and TRBJ1-6; D is unclear. Looked up from germline, CDR1 is LNHDA and CDR2 is SQIVND (reference sequence). The CDR3 spans 18 residues. Between the trimmed V and J ends, which lost 5 bases and 7 bases, there was a span of 24 bases. CDR3 nucleotide sequence: TGTGCCAGTAGTCCACCAACCACCGGGTCTCGGAGGAATTCACCCCTCCACTTT. Encoded protein: CASSPPTTGSRRNSPLHF.

The J gene is TRBJ1-2, the V gene TRBV24-1; no firm D call. This CDR3 contains 17 residues. V gave up 1 base and J gave up 1 base, with 15 bases separating them. Germline V gene data show CDR1 as KGHDR and CDR2 as SFDVKD. The CDR3 nucleotides are TGTGCCACCAGTGATTTTTTCGGGGTCGGCGGTAACTATGGCTACACCTTC. Its translation: CATSDFFGVGGNYGYTF.

The CDR3 region is CASSETRDRARYEQYF. CDR3 sequence (DNA): TGTGCCAGCAGTGAAACGAGGGACAGGGCAAGGTACGAGCAGTACTTC. The chain links TRBV6-1 to TRBJ2-7, with 9 bases lining up with TRBD1. The germline V gene has CDR1 MNHNS and CDR2 SASEGT. CDR3 length: 16 amino acids. V lost 2 bases to trimming and J lost 4 bases; unmatched junction nucleotides: 9.